This T cell receptor (beta chain) stems from a study of blood T cells in healthy people across ages. A second PCR, run for about 6 to 11 cycles, used a sample-barcoded 5' primer plus a J-beta primer mix. Tags on each cDNA molecule came from a template-switch adaptor with 12 random nucleotides. Via MiXCR, TCRdb re-called the 5' RACE reads, giving one row per CDR3 protein. The table shows approximately 770,000 distinct CDR3 sequences, with roughly 60% occurring only once. V was clipped by 0 bases and J by 5 bases; unmatched bases: 2. The CDR3 covers 14 residues. Germline-derived CDR1 and CDR2 are MNHEY and SVGAGI.

This TCR derives from a man aged 25-45 years in good health. The gene calls are TRBV6-5 and TRBJ2-7, with 9 positions matching TRBD1. Sequenced input: blood. The CDR3 loop is CASSYSGQGDEQYF. The CDR3 DNA reads TGTGCCAGCAGTTACTCGGGACAGGGAGACGAGCAGTACTTC.